This TCR beta chain was documented in a study of blood T cell repertoires in COVID-19. The wider study: Samples came from the United States, Italy and Spain, spanning acute and convalescent COVID-19.

In the study's own analysis: Reference gene primer amplification in the assay estimated nucleated cell counts. Measured with immunoSEQ multiplex PCR; TCRdb has only the in-frame clones, and not every one. For V, J and clone size, that table is used; D and trimming come from the DNA. The data show 200,000 to 300,000 clones, 84% seen once. Germline V CDR1 and CDR2: SGHKS, YYEKEE (reference sequence). The CDR3 totals 15 residues. V dropped 5 bases and J dropped 5; count of bases not matched to a gene: 11. This clone showed up just a few times. The J gene is TRBJ2-7, the V gene TRBV5-5; 9 bases agree with TRBD1. Sequencing was performed on peripheral blood. The receptor's source is a human donor in a cohort sampled during active COVID-19. The CDR3 protein is CASRRGGTGIDEQYF. The CDR3 bases are TGTGCCAGCAGAAGGGGAGGGACAGGGATCGACGAGCAGTACTTC.